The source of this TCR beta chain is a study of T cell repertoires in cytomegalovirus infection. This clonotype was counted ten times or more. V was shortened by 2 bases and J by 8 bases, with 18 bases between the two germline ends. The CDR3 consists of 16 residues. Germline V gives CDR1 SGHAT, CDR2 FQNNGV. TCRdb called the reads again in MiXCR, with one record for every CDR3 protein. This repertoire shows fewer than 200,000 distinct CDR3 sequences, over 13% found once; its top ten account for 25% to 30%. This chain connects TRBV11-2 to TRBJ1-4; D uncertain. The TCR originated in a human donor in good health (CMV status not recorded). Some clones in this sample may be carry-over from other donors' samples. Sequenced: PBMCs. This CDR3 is CASSLPTHGEWEKLFF. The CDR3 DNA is TGTGCCAGCAGCTTACCCACACACGGCGAGTGGGAAAAACTGTTTTTT.